This TCR beta chain was retrieved from a study of blood T cell repertoires in COVID-19. For the study at large: The origin of the acute and convalescent COVID-19 samples was the United States, Italy and Spain. PBMCs, B-cell-depleted T cells, or T cells provided the cDNA or gDNA that made up the material.

Patients at the Seattle site were enrolled during active infection and followed longitudinally. V shed 3 bases and J 0 bases; nucleotides not matched to a gene: 3. The germline V gene has CDR1 MNHEY and CDR2 SMNVEV (reference sequence). The CDR3 loop spans 15 amino acids. The assay was immunoSEQ multiplex PCR, and TCRdb's table has in-frame clones only and misses some. Of some 240,000 clones in the sample, 75% to 85% are singletons; the top ten hold 5.2%. Sequencing was performed on peripheral blood. The chain links TRBV27 to TRBJ1-1, with 8 nucleotides matching TRBD1. The source is a woman between 65 and 79 years old with COVID-19, enrolled during active disease. CDR3 sequence reads: CASSFGTGMNTEAFF. CDR3 DNA: TGTGCCAGCAGTTTTGGGACAGGCATGAACACTGAAGCTTTCTTT.